This T cell receptor (beta chain) stems from a study of blood T cells in healthy people across ages. It was with a sample-barcoded 5' primer and a J-beta primer mix that a second PCR of roughly 7 to 12 cycles was run. Via MiXCR, TCRdb re-called the 5' RACE reads, giving one row per CDR3 protein. The data show about 1.6 million distinct CDR3 sequences, about 31% seen once. CDR3 length: 13 residues. Germline CDR1 reads DFQATT; CDR2 reads SNEGSKA (reference sequence). The sequence was collected from a woman aged 30 to 39 in good health. Sequenced: blood. This chain links TRBV20-1 with TRBJ1-1; 8 bases line up with TRBD1. The CDR3 nucleotides read TGCAGGGCGGACAGGGAAAAGAACACTGAAGCTTTCTTT. Its protein product is CRADREKNTEAFF.